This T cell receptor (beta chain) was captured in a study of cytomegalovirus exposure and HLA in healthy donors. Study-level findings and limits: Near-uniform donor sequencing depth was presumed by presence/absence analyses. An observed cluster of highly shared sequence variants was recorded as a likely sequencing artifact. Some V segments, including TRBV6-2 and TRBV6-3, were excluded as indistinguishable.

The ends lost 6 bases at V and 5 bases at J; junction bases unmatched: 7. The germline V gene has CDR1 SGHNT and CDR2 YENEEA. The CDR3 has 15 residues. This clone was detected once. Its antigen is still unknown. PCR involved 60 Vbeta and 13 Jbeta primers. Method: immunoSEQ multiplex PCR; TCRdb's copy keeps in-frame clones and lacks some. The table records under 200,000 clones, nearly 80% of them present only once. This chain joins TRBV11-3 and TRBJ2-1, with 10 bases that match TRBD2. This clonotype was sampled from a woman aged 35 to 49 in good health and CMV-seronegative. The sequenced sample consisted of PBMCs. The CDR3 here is CASSSDSGGNNEQFF. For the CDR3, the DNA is TGTGCCAGCAGTAGTGATAGCGGGGGGAACAATGAGCAGTTCTTC.